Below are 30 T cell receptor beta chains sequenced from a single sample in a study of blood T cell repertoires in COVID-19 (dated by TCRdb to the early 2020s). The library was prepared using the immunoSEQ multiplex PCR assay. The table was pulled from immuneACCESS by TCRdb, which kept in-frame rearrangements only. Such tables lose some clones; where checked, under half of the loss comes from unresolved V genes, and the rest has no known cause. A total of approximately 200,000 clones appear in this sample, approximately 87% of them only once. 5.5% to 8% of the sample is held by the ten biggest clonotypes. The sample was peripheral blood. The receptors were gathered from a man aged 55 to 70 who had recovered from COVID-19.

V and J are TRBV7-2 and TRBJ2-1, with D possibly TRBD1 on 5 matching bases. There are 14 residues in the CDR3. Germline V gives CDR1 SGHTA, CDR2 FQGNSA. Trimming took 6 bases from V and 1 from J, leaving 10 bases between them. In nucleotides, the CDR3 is TGTGCCAGCAGGTCAGGGTCATCCTACAATGAGCAGTTCTTC. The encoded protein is CASRSGSSYNEQFF.

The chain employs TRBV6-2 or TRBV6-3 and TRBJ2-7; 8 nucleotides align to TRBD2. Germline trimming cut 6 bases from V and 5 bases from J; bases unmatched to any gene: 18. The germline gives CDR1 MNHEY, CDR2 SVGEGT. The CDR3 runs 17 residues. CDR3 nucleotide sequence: TGTGCCAGCAGCCCCCTCCGTGGGACTAGGGATGGCAACGAGCAGTACTTC. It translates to CASSPLRGTRDGNEQYF.

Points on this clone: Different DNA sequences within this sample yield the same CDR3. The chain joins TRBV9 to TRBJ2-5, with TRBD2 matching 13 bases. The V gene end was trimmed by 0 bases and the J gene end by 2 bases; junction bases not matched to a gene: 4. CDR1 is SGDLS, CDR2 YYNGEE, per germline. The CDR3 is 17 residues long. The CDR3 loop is CASSVGLAGGGQETQYF. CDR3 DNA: TGTGCCAGCAGCGTAGGACTAGCGGGAGGAGGGCAAGAGACCCAGTACTTC. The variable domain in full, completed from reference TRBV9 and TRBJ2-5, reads DSGVTQTPKHLITATGQRVTLRCSPRSGDLSVYWYQQSLDQGLQFLIQYYNGEERAKGNILERFSAQQFPDLHSELNLSSLELGDSALYFCASSVGLAGGGQETQYFGPGTRLLVL.

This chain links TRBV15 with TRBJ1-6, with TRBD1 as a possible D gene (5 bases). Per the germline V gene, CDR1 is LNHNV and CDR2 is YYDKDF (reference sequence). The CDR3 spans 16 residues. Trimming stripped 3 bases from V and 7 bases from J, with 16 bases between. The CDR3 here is CATSRAVGAGNSPLHF. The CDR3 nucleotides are TGTGCCACCAGCAGGGCAGTAGGGGCCGGGAATTCACCCCTCCACTTT.

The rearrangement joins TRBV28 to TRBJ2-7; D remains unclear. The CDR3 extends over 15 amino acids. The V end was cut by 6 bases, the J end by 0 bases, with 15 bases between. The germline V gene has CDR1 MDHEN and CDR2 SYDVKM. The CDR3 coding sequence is TGTGCCAGCAGCCCACCTAGGCGCAGCTCCTACGAGCAGTACTTC. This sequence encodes CASSPPRRSSYEQYF. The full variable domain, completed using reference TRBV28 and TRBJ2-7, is DVKVTQSSRYLVKRTGEKVFLECVQDMDHENMFWYRQDPGLGLRLIYFSYDVKMKEKGDIPEGYSVSREKKERFSLILESASTNQTSMYLCASSPPRRSSYEQYFGPGTRLTVT.

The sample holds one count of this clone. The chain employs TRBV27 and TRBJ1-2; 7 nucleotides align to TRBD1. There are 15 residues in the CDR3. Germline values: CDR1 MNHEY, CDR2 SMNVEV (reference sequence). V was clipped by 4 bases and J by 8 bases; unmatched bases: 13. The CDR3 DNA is TGTGCCAGCAGTTCCCGGGACAGCCCCCTCGGGGGCTACACCTTC. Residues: CASSSRDSPLGGYTF.

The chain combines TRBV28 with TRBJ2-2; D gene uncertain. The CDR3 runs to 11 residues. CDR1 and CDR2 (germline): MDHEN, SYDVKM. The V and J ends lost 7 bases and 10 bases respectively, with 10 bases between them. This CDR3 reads CASTDNVELFF. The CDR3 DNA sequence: TGTGCCAGCACAGACAACGTGGAGCTGTTTTTT.

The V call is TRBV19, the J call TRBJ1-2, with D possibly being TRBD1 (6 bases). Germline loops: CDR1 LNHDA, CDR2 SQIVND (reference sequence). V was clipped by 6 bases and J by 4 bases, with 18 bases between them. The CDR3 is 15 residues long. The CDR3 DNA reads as TGTGCCAGTAGACCGTCGCGGGGGCGACGCTATGGCTACACCTTC. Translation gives CASRPSRGRRYGYTF.

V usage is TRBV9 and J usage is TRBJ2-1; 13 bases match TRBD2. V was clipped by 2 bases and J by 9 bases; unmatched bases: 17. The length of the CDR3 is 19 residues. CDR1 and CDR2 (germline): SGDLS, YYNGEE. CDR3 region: CASSVTGAGTSGNLVEQFF. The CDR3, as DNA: TGTGCCAGCAGCGTTACAGGCGCCGGGACTAGCGGGAATTTGGTTGAGCAGTTCTTC.

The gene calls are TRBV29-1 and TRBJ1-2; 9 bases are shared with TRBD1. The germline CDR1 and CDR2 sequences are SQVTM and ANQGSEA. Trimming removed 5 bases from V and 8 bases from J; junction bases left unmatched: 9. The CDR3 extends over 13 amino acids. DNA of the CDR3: TGCAGCGTTCCGGGACAGGGTCTGTTCGGCTACACCTTC. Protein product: CSVPGQGLFGYTF.

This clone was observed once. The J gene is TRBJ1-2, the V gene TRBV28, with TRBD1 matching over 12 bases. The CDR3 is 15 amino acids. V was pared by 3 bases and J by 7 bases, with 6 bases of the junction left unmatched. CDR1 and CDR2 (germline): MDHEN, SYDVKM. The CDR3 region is CASSFPGQGAVGYTF. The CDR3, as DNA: TGTGCCAGCAGTTTTCCGGGACAGGGGGCCGTTGGCTACACCTTC.

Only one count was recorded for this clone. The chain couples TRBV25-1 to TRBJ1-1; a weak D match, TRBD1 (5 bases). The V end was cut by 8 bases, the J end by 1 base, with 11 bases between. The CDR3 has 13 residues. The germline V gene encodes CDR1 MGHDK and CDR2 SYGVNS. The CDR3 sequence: CASVREENTEAFF. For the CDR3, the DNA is TGTGCCAGCGTCAGGGAGGAGAACACTGAAGCTTTCTTT.

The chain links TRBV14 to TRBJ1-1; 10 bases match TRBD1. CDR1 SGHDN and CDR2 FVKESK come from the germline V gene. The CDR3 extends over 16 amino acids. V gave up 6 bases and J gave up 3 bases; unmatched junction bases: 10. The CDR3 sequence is CASSRRTGGLDTEAFF. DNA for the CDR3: TGTGCCAGCAGTAGACGGACAGGGGGATTGGACACTGAAGCTTTCTTT. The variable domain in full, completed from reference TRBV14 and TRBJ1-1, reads EAGVTQFPSHSVIEKGQTVTLRCDPISGHDNLYWYRRVMGKEIKFLLHFVKESKQDESGMPNNRFLAERTGGTYSTLKVQPAELEDSGVYFCASSRRTGGLDTEAFFGQGTRLTVV.

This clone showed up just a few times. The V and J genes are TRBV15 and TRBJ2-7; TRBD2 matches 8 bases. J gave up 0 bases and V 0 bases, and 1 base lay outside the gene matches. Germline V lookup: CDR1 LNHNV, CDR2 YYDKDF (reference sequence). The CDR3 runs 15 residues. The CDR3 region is CATSRDTSGSYEQYF. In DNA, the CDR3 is TGTGCCACCAGCAGAGATACTAGCGGCTCCTACGAGCAGTACTTC. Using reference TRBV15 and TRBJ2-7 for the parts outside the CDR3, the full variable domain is DAMVIQNPRYQVTQFGKPVTLSCSQTLNHNVMYWYQQKSSQAPKLLFHYYDKDFNNEADTPDNFQSRRPNTSFCFLDIRSPGLGDTAMYLCATSRDTSGSYEQYFGPGTRLTVT.

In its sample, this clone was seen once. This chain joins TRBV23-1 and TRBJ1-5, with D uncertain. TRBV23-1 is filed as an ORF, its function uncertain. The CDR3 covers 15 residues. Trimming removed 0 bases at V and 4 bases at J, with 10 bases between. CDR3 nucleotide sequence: TGCGCCAGCAGTCAATCGATGGGGAGAAATCAGCCCCAGCATTTT. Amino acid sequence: CASSQSMGRNQPQHF.

Written as DNA, the CDR3 is TGTGCCAGCTTAAACACTGAAGCTTTCTTT. Encoded protein: CASLNTEAFF. The chain carries TRBV2 and TRBJ1-1, with unresolved D. The CDR3 is 10 residues long. Germline values: CDR1 SNHLY, CDR2 FYNNEI. The V end lost 8 bases, the J end lost 2 bases, and 3 bases lay between the germline ends.

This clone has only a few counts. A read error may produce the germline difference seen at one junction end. The CDR3 DNA reads TGTGCCAGCAGGTGGCAGGGGCTGAACTTC. It specifies CASRWQGLNF. The chain joins TRBV7-3 to TRBJ2-7; possible D gene TRBD1, 6 bases. The CDR3 is 10 residues long. In germline, CDR1 is SGHTA, CDR2 FQGTGA.

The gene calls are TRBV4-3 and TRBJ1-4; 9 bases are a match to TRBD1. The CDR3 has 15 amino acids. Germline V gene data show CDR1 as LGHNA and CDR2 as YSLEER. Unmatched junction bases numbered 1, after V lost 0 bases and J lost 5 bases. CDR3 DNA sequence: TGCGCCAGCAGCCAAGAAGGGACAGGGAATGAAAAACTGTTTTTT. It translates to CASSQEGTGNEKLFF.

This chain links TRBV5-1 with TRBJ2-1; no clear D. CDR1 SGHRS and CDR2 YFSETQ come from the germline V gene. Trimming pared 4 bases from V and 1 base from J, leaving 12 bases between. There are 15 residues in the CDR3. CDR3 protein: CASSPYEISYNEQFF. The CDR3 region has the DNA TGCGCCAGCAGCCCGTACGAGATTTCCTACAATGAGCAGTTCTTC.

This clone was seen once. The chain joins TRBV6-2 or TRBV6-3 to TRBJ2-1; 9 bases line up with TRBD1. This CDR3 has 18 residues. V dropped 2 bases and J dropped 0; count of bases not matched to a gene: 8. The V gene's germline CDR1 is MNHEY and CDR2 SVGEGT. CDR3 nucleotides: TGTGCCAGCAGTTACAGTACGAGACAGGGGGTCTCCTACAATGAGCAGTTCTTC. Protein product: CASSYSTRQGVSYNEQFF.

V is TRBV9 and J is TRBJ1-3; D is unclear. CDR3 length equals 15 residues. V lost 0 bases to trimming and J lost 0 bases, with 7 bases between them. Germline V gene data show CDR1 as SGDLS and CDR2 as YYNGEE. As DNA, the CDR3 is TGTGCCAGCAGCGTAGGCGGAACCTCTGGAAACACCATATATTTT. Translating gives CASSVGGTSGNTIYF. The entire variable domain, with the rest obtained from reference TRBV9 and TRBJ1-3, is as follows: DSGVTQTPKHLITATGQRVTLRCSPRSGDLSVYWYQQSLDQGLQFLIQYYNGEERAKGNILERFSAQQFPDLHSELNLSSLELGDSALYFCASSVGGTSGNTIYFGEGSWLTVV.

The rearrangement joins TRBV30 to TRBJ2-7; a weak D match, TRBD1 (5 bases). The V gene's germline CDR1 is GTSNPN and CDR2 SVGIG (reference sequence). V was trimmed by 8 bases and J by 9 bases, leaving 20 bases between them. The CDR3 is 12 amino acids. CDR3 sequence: CASYSGSRGQYF. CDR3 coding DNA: TGTGCCAGTTACTCAGGGTCTAGGGGGCAGTACTTC.

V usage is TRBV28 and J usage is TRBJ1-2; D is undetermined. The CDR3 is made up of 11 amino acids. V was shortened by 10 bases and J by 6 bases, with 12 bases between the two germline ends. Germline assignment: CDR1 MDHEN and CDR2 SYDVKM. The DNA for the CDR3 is TGTGCCATGGGGAGGGCTGATGGCTACACCTTC. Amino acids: CAMGRADGYTF.

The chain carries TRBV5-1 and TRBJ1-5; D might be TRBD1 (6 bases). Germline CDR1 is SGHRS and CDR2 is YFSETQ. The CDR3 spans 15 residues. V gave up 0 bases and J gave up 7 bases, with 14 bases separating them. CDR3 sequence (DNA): TGCGCCAGCAGCTTGGTTCCGGACAGCCCACAGCCCCAGCATTTT. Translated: CASSLVPDSPQPQHF.

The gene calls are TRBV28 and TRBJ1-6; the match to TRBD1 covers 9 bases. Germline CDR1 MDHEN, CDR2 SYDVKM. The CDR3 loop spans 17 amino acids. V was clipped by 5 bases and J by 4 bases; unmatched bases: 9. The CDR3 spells CASSPSTGTGYNSPLHF. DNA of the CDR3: TGTGCCAGCAGTCCTTCAACCGGGACAGGGTATAATTCACCCCTCCACTTT.

This CDR3 reads CASSPMTGIRSEGYTF. DNA of the CDR3: TGTGCCAGCAGCCCAATGACAGGGATACGTTCTGAGGGCTACACCTTC. The J gene is TRBJ1-2, the V gene TRBV7-9, with 7 bases that match TRBD1. From germline, CDR1 is SEHNR and CDR2 FQNEAQ (reference sequence). Trimming at V came to 5 bases and at J to 8 bases, leaving 17 bases not matched to a gene. The CDR3 is 16 residues long.

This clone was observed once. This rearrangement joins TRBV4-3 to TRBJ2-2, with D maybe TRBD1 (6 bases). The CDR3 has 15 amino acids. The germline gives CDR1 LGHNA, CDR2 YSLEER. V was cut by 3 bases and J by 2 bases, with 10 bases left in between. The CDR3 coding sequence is TGCGCCAGCAGCCAGAGGACAGAAAACACCGGGGAGCTGTTTTTT. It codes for CASSQRTENTGELFF.

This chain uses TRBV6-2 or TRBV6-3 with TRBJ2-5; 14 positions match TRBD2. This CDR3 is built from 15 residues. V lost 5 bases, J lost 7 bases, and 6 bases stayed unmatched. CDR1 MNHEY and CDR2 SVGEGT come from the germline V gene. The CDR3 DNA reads TGTGCCAGCAGTCCGACTAGCGGGGGGGGTATGACCCAGTACTTC. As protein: CASSPTSGGGMTQYF.

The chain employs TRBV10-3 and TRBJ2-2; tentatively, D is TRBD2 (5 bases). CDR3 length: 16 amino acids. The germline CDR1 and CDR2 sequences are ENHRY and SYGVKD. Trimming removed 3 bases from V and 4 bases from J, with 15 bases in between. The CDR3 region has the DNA TGTGCCATCAGTGATCCGGCGAGGGCCGGCACCGGGGAGCTGTTTTTT. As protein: CAISDPARAGTGELFF.

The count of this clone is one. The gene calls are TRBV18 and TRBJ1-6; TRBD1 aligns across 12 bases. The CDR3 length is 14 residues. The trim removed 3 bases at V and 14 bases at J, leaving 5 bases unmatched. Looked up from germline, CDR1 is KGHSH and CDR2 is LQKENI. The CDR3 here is CASSPPGQGATLHF. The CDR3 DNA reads TGTGCCAGCTCACCGCCGGGACAGGGGGCCACCCTCCACTTT.